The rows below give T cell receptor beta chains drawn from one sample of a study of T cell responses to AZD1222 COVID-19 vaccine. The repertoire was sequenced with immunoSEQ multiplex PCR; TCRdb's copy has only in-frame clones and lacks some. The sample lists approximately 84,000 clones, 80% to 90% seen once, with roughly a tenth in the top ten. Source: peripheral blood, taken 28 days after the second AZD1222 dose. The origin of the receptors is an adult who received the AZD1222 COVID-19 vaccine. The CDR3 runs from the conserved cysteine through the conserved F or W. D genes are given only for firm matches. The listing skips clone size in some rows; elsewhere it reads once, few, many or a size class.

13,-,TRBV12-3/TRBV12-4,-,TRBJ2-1,CASSLTANNEQFF,TGTGCCAGCAGTTTAACCGCCAACAATGAGCAGTTCTTC
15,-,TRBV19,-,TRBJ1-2,CASRASGAVDYGYTF,TGTGCCAGTAGGGCGTCAGGGGCGGTGGACTATGGCTACACCTTC
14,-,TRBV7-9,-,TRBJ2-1,CASIWRGPDNEQFF,TGTGCCAGCATTTGGCGGGGGCCAGACAATGAGCAGTTCTTC
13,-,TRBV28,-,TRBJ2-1,CASRGGYQDEQFF,TGTGCCAGCAGAGGCGGCTACCAGGATGAGCAGTTCTTC
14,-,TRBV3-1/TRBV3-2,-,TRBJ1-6,CASSQIGGNSPLHF,TGTGCCAGCAGCCAAATAGGGGGGAATTCACCCCTCCACTTT
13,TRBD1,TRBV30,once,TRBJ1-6,CAWTQGGNSPLHF,TGTGCCTGGACCCAGGGGGGGAATTCACCCCTCCACTTT
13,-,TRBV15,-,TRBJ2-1,CATSRDIGVEQFF,TGTGCCACCAGCAGAGACATCGGAGTTGAGCAGTTCTTC
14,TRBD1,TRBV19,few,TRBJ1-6,CASRDRSGNSPLHF,TGTGCCAGTAGGGACAGGTCAGGGAATTCACCCCTCCACTTT
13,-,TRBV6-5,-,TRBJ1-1,CASRPNRDPEAFF,TGTGCCAGCAGGCCAAACAGGGACCCTGAAGCTTTCTTT
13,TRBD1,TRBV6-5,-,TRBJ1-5,CASSLQGVLPQHF,TGTGCCAGCAGTCTACAGGGGGTTTTACCCCAGCATTTT
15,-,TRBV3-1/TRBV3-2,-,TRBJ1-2,CASSQVIGASYGYTF,TGTGCCAGCAGCCAAGTTATCGGGGCTTCCTATGGCTACACCTTC
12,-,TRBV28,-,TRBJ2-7,CASSLFPYEQYF,TGTGCCAGCAGTTTATTCCCCTACGAGCAGTACTTC
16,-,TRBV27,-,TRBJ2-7,CASSPGRPGSTYEQYF,TGTGCCAGCAGCCCTGGACGTCCAGGGAGTACCTACGAGCAGTACTTC
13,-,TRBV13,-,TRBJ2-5,CASSYLGLETQYF,TGTGCCAGCAGCTACCTGGGATTGGAGACCCAGTACTTC
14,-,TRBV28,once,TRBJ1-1,CASSSKRRVAEAFF,TGTGCCAGCAGTTCGAAAAGGAGAGTCGCTGAAGCTTTCTTT
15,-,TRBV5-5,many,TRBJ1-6,CASSSSAEGGSPLHF,TGTGCCAGCAGCTCCTCGGCGGAGGGAGGTTCACCCCTCCACTTT
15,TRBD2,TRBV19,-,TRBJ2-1,CASSGGTSGAHEQFF,TGTGCCAGTAGTGGAGGGACTAGCGGGGCACATGAGCAGTTCTTC
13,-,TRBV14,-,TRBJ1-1,CASSLTGLTEAFF,TGTGCCAGCAGCTTGACAGGCCTCACTGAAGCTTTCTTT
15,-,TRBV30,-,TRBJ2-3,CAWSRDSRRADTQYF,TGTGCCTGGAGCCGGGACTCCAGGAGGGCGGATACGCAGTATTTT
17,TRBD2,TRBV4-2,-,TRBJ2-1,CASRGGGLAGSNNEQFF,TGTGCCAGCAGGGGGGGAGGACTAGCGGGGTCAAACAATGAGCAGTTCTTC
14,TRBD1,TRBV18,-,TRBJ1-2,CASSPTGEKYGYTF,TGTGCCAGCTCACCGACAGGGGAAAAGTATGGCTACACCTTC
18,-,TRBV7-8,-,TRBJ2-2,CASSLRFFRGEYTGELFF,TGTGCCAGCAGCTTACGTTTTTTCCGTGGGGAGTACACCGGGGAGCTGTTTTTT
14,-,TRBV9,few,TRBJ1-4,CASSSGGEHEKLFF,TGTGCCAGCAGCTCTGGGGGGGAACATGAAAAACTGTTTTTT
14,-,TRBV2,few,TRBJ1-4,CASSEQGTNEKLFF,TGTGCCAGCAGTGAACAGGGGACTAATGAAAAACTGTTTTTT
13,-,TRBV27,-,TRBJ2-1,CASTTTLLDEQFF,TGTGCCAGCACAACTACCCTTTTGGATGAGCAGTTCTTC
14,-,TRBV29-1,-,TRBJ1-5,CSVDRDPSNQPQHF,TGCAGCGTTGACAGGGACCCTAGCAATCAGCCCCAGCATTTT
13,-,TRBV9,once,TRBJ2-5,CASSAQNRETQYF,TGTGCCAGCAGCGCCCAGAATAGGGAGACCCAGTACTTC
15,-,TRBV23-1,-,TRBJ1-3,CASSQLGTSGNTIYF,TGCGCCAGCAGTCAGCTGGGGACCTCTGGAAACACCATATATTTT
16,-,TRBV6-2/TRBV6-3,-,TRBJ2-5,CASSYPGLLGQETQYF,TGTGCCAGCAGTTACCCGGGACTCCTGGGCCAAGAGACCCAGTACTTC
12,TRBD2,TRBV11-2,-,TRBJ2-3,CASSSSGGNLYF,TGTGCCAGCAGCTCGAGCGGGGGGAATTTGTATTTT
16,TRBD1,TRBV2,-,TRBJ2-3,CASRKGTAASTDTQYF,TGTGCCAGCAGAAAGGGGACAGCCGCTAGCACAGATACGCAGTATTTT
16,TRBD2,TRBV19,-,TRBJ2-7,CASSTRSSGGSYEQYF,TGTGCCAGTAGTACCCGTTCTAGCGGAGGCTCCTACGAGCAGTACTTC
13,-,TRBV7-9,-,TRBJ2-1,CASSPSTHNEQFF,TGTGCCAGCAGCCCCAGCACCCATAATGAGCAGTTCTTC
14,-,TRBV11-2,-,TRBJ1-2,CASSSGRANYGYTF,TGTGCCAGCAGCTCAGGGAGAGCTAACTATGGCTACACCTTC
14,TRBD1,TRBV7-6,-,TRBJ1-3,CASSYGQDSNTIYF,TGTGCCAGCAGCTACGGACAGGACTCGAACACCATATATTTT
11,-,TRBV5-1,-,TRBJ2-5,CASSSTETQYF,TGCGCCAGCAGCTCCACAGAGACCCAGTACTTC
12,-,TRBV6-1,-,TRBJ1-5,CASSEVLRAQHF,TGTGCCAGCAGTGAAGTCCTTCGGGCCCAGCATTTT
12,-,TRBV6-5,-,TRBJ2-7,CASRLGDYEQYF,TGTGCCAGTAGGTTAGGTGACTACGAGCAGTACTTC
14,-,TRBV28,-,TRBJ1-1,CASSPPHGGTEAFF,TGTGCCAGCAGTCCCCCCCATGGGGGCACTGAAGCTTTCTTT
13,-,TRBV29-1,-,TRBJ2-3,CSVADTSTDTQYF,TGCAGCGTTGCGGACACCAGCACAGATACGCAGTATTTT
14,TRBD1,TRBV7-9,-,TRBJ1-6,CASGDRAPNSPLHF,TGTGCCAGCGGGGACAGGGCTCCTAATTCACCCCTCCACTTT
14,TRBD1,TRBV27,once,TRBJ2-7,CASAVGTDSYEQYF,TGTGCCAGCGCGGTGGGGACAGACTCCTACGAGCAGTACTTC
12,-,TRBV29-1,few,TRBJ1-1,CSVEEMNTEAFF,TGCAGCGTTGAAGAAATGAACACTGAAGCTTTCTTT
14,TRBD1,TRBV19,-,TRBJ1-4,CASSQGALGEKLFF,TGTGCCAGTAGTCAGGGGGCTCTGGGGGAAAAACTGTTTTTT
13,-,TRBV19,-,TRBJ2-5,CASSMSLQETQYF,TGTGCCAGTAGTATGTCACTCCAAGAGACCCAGTACTTC
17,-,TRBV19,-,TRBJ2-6,CASSTRTSSSGANVLTF,TGTGCCAGTAGTACCCGGACTTCCAGCTCTGGGGCCAACGTCCTGACTTTC
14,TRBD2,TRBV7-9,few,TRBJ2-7,CASSLVGGNYEQYF,TGTGCCAGCAGCTTAGTCGGGGGGAACTACGAGCAGTACTTC
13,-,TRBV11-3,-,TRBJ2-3,CASSLEGTDTQYF,TGTGCCAGCAGCTTGGAGGGCACAGATACGCAGTATTTT
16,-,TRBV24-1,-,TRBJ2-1,CATSGIGPDSYNEQFF,TGTGCCACCAGTGGCATAGGACCGGACTCCTACAATGAGCAGTTCTTC
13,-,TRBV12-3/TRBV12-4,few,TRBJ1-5,CASSLNSNQPQHF,TGTGCCAGCAGTTTAAACAGCAATCAGCCCCAGCATTTT
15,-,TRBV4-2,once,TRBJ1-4,CASSQERRVDKKLFF,TGTGCCAGCAGCCAAGAACGACGGGTTGATAAAAAACTGTTTTTT
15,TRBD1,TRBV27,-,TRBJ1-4,CATPDRAATNEKLFF,TGTGCCACCCCCGACAGGGCTGCAACTAATGAAAAACTGTTTTTT
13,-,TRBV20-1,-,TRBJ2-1,CSASLVAPTEQFF,TGCAGTGCTAGTCTCGTAGCCCCAACTGAGCAGTTCTTC
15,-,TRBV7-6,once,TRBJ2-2,CASSPQGEPTGELFF,TGTGCCAGCAGCCCGCAAGGGGAACCCACCGGGGAGCTGTTTTTT
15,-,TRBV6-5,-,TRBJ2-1,CASSKLTGRGNEQFF,TGTGCCAGCAGTAAACTCACGGGGCGAGGGAATGAGCAGTTCTTC
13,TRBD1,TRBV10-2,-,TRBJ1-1,CASRIGGYTEAFF,TGCGCCAGCAGGATAGGGGGCTACACTGAAGCTTTCTTT
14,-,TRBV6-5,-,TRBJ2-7,CASRSDSKMYEQYF,TGTGCCAGCAGATCGGACAGCAAGATGTACGAGCAGTACTTC
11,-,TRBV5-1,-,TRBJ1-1,CASSLGGAAFF,TGCGCCAGCAGCTTGGGGGGGGCCGCTTTCTTT
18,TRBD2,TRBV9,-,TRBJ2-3,CASSVGLAGRPSTDTQYF,TGTGCCAGCAGCGTAGGGCTAGCGGGGCGCCCTAGCACAGATACGCAGTATTTT
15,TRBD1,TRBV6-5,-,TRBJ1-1,CASSKTGGWNTEAFF,TGTGCCAGCAGTAAGACAGGGGGATGGAACACTGAAGCTTTCTTT